These 32 T cell receptor beta chains originate from one sample sequenced in a study of spatial heterogeneity in lung cancer. Time point in this sample: sample taken at primary tumor resection. The antigens these receptors bind are not known. TCRdb recomputed calls from the 5' RACE reads with MiXCR, one row per CDR3 protein. Among over 15,000 distinct CDR3 sequences, roughly a tenth were seen once, and the ten largest hold about 20%. Study findings and constraints: Tumors with more nonsynonymous mutations had more expanded intratumoral alpha and beta TCRs.

This specimen consisted of lung tumor tissue, obtained at surgery. These TCRs come from a female donor with early-stage non-small cell lung cancer.

In the case of this clonotype: This sequence may be a read error, since a much larger clone differs from it by one base. Found in a library prepared for alpha chains, this beta chain is an off-target read, and its abundance has little meaning. The chain combines TRBV7-9 with TRBJ1-1, with D hard to call. Per germline, CDR1 SEHNR and CDR2 FQNEAQ (reference sequence). This CDR3 contains 14 residues. The CDR3 DNA sequence: TGTGTCAGCAGCTTAGCTATGGTGAACACTGAAGCTTTCTTT. Protein product: CVSSLAMVNTEAFF.

This clonotype was recorded many times. As an off-target read in a library built for alpha chains, this beta chain has a frequency of little significance. The chain joins TRBV6-5 to TRBJ1-1, with TRBD1 as a possible D gene (5 bases). Per germline, CDR1 MNHEY and CDR2 SVGAGI. Trimming removed 2 bases at V and 0 bases at J, with 19 bases between. The CDR3 is made up of 18 amino acids. The CDR3: CASSYLIAPGTVNTEAFF. The CDR3 DNA reads as TGTGCCAGCAGTTACCTCATCGCCCCCGGGACGGTGAACACTGAAGCTTTCTTT.

With respect to this clonotype: This beta chain came through as a stray read in a library set up for alpha chains, and its size says little. V is TRBV4-2 and J is TRBJ2-3; D not certain. V lost 0 bases and J lost 2, with 9 bases in between. Germline V lookup: CDR1 LGHNA, CDR2 YNFKEQ. The CDR3 loop spans 15 amino acids. CDR3 bases: TGTGCCAGCAGCCAAGAAGAGGACGCCACAGATACGCAGTATTTT. Translating it yields CASSQEEDATDTQYF.

The sample holds a few counts of this clonotype. The library was built for alpha chains, so this beta chain is an off-target read and its size means little. The chain has TRBV6-5 and TRBJ1-2, with 8 bases identical to TRBD1. The CDR3 contains 14 residues. Trimming took 5 bases from V and 4 from J; bases not matched to a gene: 6. Germline CDR1 is MNHEY and CDR2 is SVGAGI. CDR3 DNA sequence: TGTGCCAGCAGTCCCCAGGGGGCAGTCTATGGCTACACCTTC. Its translation is CASSPQGAVYGYTF.

This clonotype was seen at least ten times. This beta chain is a stray sequence in a library constructed for alpha chains; its clone size is not meaningful. The V and J genes are TRBV29-1 and TRBJ2-1; 12 bases match TRBD2. From germline, CDR1 is SQVTM and CDR2 ANQGSEA. CDR3 length: 14 residues. The junction had 7 bases not matched to a gene; V was cut back by 6 bases and J by 7 bases. CDR3 coding DNA: TGCAGCGTAGGACTAGCGGGGCCTGGGAATGAGCAGTTCTTC. Amino acids: CSVGLAGPGNEQFF.

A few counts support this clonotype. The library was prepared for alpha chains; this beta chain is a stray read, so its frequency means little. J is TRBJ2-7 and V is TRBV28, with 7 bases identical to TRBD1. The CDR3 runs 14 residues. Germline loops: CDR1 MDHEN, CDR2 SYDVKM. V was pared by 4 bases and J by 0 bases, with 3 bases of the junction left unmatched. CDR3 nucleotides: TGTGCCAGCAGTTACGGGGACAGCTCCTACGAGCAGTACTTC. Amino acids: CASSYGDSSYEQYF. Based on the CDR3 plus reference TRBV28 and TRBJ2-7, the full variable domain is DVKVTQSSRYLVKRTGEKVFLECVQDMDHENMFWYRQDPGLGLRLIYFSYDVKMKEKGDIPEGYSVSREKKERFSLILESASTNQTSMYLCASSYGDSSYEQYFGPGTRLTVT.

By share, this clonotype ranks as medium-sized. This beta chain is an unintended read in a library built for alpha chains; its size means little. The gene calls are TRBV11-2 and TRBJ2-7; no firm D call. CDR1 and CDR2 (germline): SGHAT, FQNNGV. Trimming took off 6 bases at V and 2 bases at J, with 14 bases between the two ends. CDR3 length equals 14 residues. CDR3 region: CASSKMSGPYEQYF. DNA for the CDR3: TGTGCCAGCAGTAAAATGTCCGGACCCTACGAGCAGTACTTC.

This clonotype was counted only a few times. This beta chain is an off-target read within a library intended for alpha chains, so its frequency means little. The chain recombines TRBV7-2 with TRBJ2-2; unclear D gene. This CDR3 contains 13 residues. CDR1 and CDR2 from the germline V gene are SGHTA and FQGNSA. Trimming took off 2 bases at V and 5 bases at J, with 6 bases between the two ends. CDR3 bases: TGTGCCAGCAGCTTAAGGAGAACCGGGGAGCTGTTTTTT. Amino acid sequence: CASSLRRTGELFF.

This clonotype has only one observation. Given a much more abundant clone one base away, this may be a read error. Little can be read into the size of this beta chain, an off-target read in a library designed for alpha chains. This chain links TRBV7-2 with TRBJ1-1, with 7 bases fitting TRBD1. This CDR3 spans 15 amino acids. CDR1 is SGHTA, CDR2 FQGNSA, per germline. J lost 5 bases, V lost 3 bases, and 9 bases had no gene match. The CDR3 reads CASSFDRALRTEAFF. CDR3 nucleotide sequence: TGTGCCAGCAGCTTCGACAGGGCTTTGAGAACTGAAGCTTTCTTT.

This clonotype was observed many times. The size of this beta chain means little, since it is a stray read in a library made for alpha chains. The DNA of the CDR3 is TGTGCCATCAACGGACAGGGGACCACAGATACGCAGTATTTT. Translation: CAINGQGTTDTQYF. This chain connects TRBV10-3 to TRBJ2-3, with 9 bases identical to TRBD1. Per the germline V gene, CDR1 is ENHRY and CDR2 is SYGVKD. This CDR3 comprises 14 residues. V lost 7 bases, J lost 2 bases, and 4 bases stayed unmatched.

This clonotype has a count of ten or more. In a library made to pick up alpha chains, this beta chain is a stray read with a size that means little. V is TRBV2 and J is TRBJ2-1; 7 bases align to TRBD1. CDR3 length equals 14 residues. Per germline, CDR1 SNHLY and CDR2 FYNNEI. The V segment lost 5 bases and the J segment 5 bases; nucleotides outside the gene matches: 6. Here the CDR3 DNA reads TGTGCCAGCAGTAGGGGGCCCATTGACAATGAGCAGTTCTTC. Translated, it gives CASSRGPIDNEQFF.

About this clonotype itself: For a library built for alpha chains, this beta chain is a stray read; little rests on its size. This rearrangement joins TRBV18 to TRBJ1-5; a weak D match, TRBD1 (5 bases). Trimming cost V 2 bases and J 2 bases, with 16 bases left between them. There are 17 residues in the CDR3. Germline lookup yields CDR1 KGHSH and CDR2 LQKENI. CDR3 coding DNA: TGTGCCAGCTCACCAGTCGACTCAGGGATGGGCAATCAGCCCCAGCATTTT. Protein: CASSPVDSGMGNQPQHF.

This clonotype was observed at least ten times. Since the library was made to target alpha chains, this beta chain is a stray read and its abundance is not meaningful. The gene calls are TRBV13 and TRBJ1-6, with TRBD1 as a possible D gene (5 bases). Trimming cost V 7 bases and J 7 bases, with 14 bases left between them. The CDR3 runs 14 residues. From germline, CDR1 is PRHDT and CDR2 FYEKMQ (reference sequence). CDR3 protein: CASTLGGLNSPLHF. CDR3 nucleotide sequence: TGTGCCAGCACGTTGGGGGGATTAAATTCACCCCTCCACTTT.

Many counts were recorded for this clonotype. Being off target in a library aimed at alpha chains, this beta chain has a size of little meaning. The CDR3 spells CSAIPLTGANYGYTF. The CDR3 coding sequence is TGCAGTGCTATCCCTTTGACAGGCGCTAACTATGGCTACACCTTC. This chain links TRBV20-1 with TRBJ1-2; D is perhaps TRBD1 (6 bases). Trimming took off 4 bases at V and 0 bases at J, with 15 bases between the two ends. This CDR3 has 15 amino acids. Germline V gene lookup returns CDR1 DFQATT and CDR2 SNEGSKA (reference sequence).

About this clonotype itself: For a library built for alpha chains, this beta chain is a stray read; little rests on its size. This chain links TRBV18 with TRBJ1-2; 9 bases fit TRBD1. J was trimmed by 7 bases and V by 2 bases; bases with no gene match: 11. This CDR3 comprises 16 residues. The germline V gene has CDR1 KGHSH and CDR2 LQKENI. In DNA form, the CDR3 reads TGTGCCAGCTCACCAGGAGCTCAACAGGGGGCGGCTGGCTACACCTTC. It translates to CASSPGAQQGAAGYTF.

For this clonotype: Little can be read into the size of this beta chain, an off-target read in a library designed for alpha chains. The chain recombines TRBV6-5 with TRBJ1-2; D gene uncertain. Germline-derived CDR1 and CDR2 are MNHEY and SVGAGI. V gave up 2 bases and J gave up 5 bases, with 12 bases separating them. The CDR3 covers 14 residues. The CDR3 DNA reads TGTGCCAGCAGTTACCTTGACGGAAGATATGGCTACACCTTC. As protein: CASSYLDGRYGYTF.

This clonotype is judged large. Little can be read into the size of this beta chain, an off-target read in a library designed for alpha chains. The chain couples TRBV12-3 or TRBV12-4 to TRBJ1-5; D possibly corresponds to TRBD1 (5 bases). The CDR3 is 16 amino acids. V lost 2 bases, J lost 5 bases, and 16 bases lay in between. CDR3 coding DNA: TGTGCCAGCAGTTTATCGGGAGGCCAGGGTTATCAGCCCCAGCATTTT. Translation gives CASSLSGGQGYQPQHF.

Ten or more counts support this clonotype. This beta chain is an unintended read in a library built for alpha chains; its size means little. V usage is TRBV20-1 and J usage is TRBJ2-3; D is perhaps TRBD1 (7 bases). CDR1 and CDR2 (germline): DFQATT, SNEGSKA (reference sequence). The CDR3 sequence is 15 residues long. Trimming removed 6 bases from V and 4 bases from J, with 20 bases in between. CDR3 protein: CSATGGQGVSDTQYF. In DNA, the CDR3 is TGCAGTGCCACTGGGGGGCAGGGGGTCTCAGATACGCAGTATTTT.

There are a few counts of this clonotype. This beta chain turned up in a library designed for alpha chains; as an off-target read, its abundance says little. The V and J genes are TRBV29-1 and TRBJ1-1; tentative D call: TRBD1 (5 bases). CDR1 is SQVTM, CDR2 ANQGSEA, per germline. The CDR3 runs to 14 residues. V was cut by 5 bases and J by 7 bases, with 20 bases left in between. In DNA form, the CDR3 reads TGCAGCGTTCAAAGGGACTTACAACGGGGTGAAGCTTTCTTT. Translation: CSVQRDLQRGEAFF.

This clonotype has more than one count but fewer than ten. As an off-target read in a library built for alpha chains, this beta chain has a frequency of little significance. The rearrangement joins TRBV19 to TRBJ2-5, with D unclear. The germline V gene encodes CDR1 LNHDA and CDR2 SQIVND (reference sequence). The length of the CDR3 is 13 residues. V was clipped by 3 bases and J by 5 bases, with 10 bases between them. The CDR3 DNA is TGTGCCAGTAGTATTGTAAGGGCGGAGACCCAGTACTTC. Translation gives CASSIVRAETQYF.

In its sample, this clonotype was seen a few times. This beta chain slipped into a library made for alpha chains as a stray read, so its size is not meaningful. The V and J genes are TRBV20-1 and TRBJ2-3; D is possibly TRBD2 (5 bases). V was trimmed by 4 bases and J by 4 bases, leaving 15 bases between them. There are 14 residues in the CDR3. Germline CDR1 and CDR2: DFQATT and SNEGSKA (reference sequence). CDR3 protein: CSAKLTIRADTQYF. The CDR3 coding sequence is TGCAGTGCTAAACTGACTATCCGGGCAGATACGCAGTATTTT.

This clonotype was counted between two and nine times. The library was built for alpha chains, so this beta chain is an off-target read and its size means little. The chain uses TRBV20-1 and TRBJ2-1; D is possibly TRBD2 (6 bases). V was trimmed by 5 bases and J by 12 bases, leaving 17 bases between them. CDR1 and CDR2 from the germline V gene are DFQATT and SNEGSKA (reference sequence). This CDR3 comprises 12 residues. Written as DNA, the CDR3 is TGCAGTGCTCGGGCCGGAGGGAAGGTGCAGTTCTTC. Translation gives CSARAGGKVQFF.

Details on this clonotype: This beta chain is an unintended read in a library built for alpha chains; its size means little. This chain joins TRBV27 and TRBJ2-1, with 8 bases fitting TRBD2. CDR1 and CDR2 (germline): MNHEY, SMNVEV (reference sequence). This CDR3 is built from 16 residues. V lost 6 bases and J lost 6; bases outside the gene matches: 13. CDR3 residues: CASSRTQRGPGNEQFF. The CDR3 DNA is TGTGCCAGCAGCCGAACCCAGCGGGGGCCGGGCAATGAGCAGTTCTTC.

Ten or more counts support this clonotype. The library was prepared for alpha chains; this beta chain is a stray read, so its frequency means little. The V and J genes are TRBV5-1 and TRBJ1-6; no clear D. CDR1 and CDR2 from the germline V gene are SGHRS and YFSETQ. The CDR3 is 12 residues long. Deletions cut 0 bases from V and 8 bases from J, with 3 bases between. CDR3 sequence reads: CASSLEHSPLHF. The CDR3 DNA follows: TGCGCCAGCAGCTTGGAGCATTCACCCCTCCACTTT.

This clonotype was observed many times. In a library made to pick up alpha chains, this beta chain is a stray read with a size that means little. The rearrangement uses TRBV12-3 or TRBV12-4 and TRBJ1-5; TRBD1 might be the D (5 bases). V gave up 1 base and J gave up 7 bases, with 14 bases separating them. The CDR3 spans 15 residues. CDR3 amino acids: CASSLEGFEGQPQHF. CDR3 nucleotides: TGTGCCAGCAGTTTAGAAGGTTTTGAGGGGCAGCCCCAGCATTTT.

Notes on this clonotype: A much larger clone is a single base away; this may be a read error. The size of this beta chain means little, since it is a stray read in a library made for alpha chains. This rearrangement joins TRBV20-1 to TRBJ1-4; D is unclear. V lost 6 bases and J lost 6, with 8 bases in between. CDR3 length: 11 amino acids. Germline CDR1 DFQATT, CDR2 SNEGSKA (reference sequence). CDR3 sequence: CSAERDEKLFF. The CDR3, as DNA: TGCAGTGCCGAAAGGGATGAAAAACTGTTTTTT.

A remark on this clonotype: For a library built for alpha chains, this beta chain is a stray read; little rests on its size. The CDR3 DNA follows: TGTGCCAGCAGCTTAGCTACTAGCGGTTCCTACGAGCAGTACTTC. This translates into CASSLATSGSYEQYF. The V gene is TRBV7-2, the J gene TRBJ2-7; 8 bases map to TRBD2. The CDR3 has 15 amino acids. Trimming took 0 bases from V and 1 from J; bases not matched to a gene: 2. CDR1 is SGHTA, CDR2 FQGNSA, per germline.

This clonotype was counted ten times or more. This beta chain is an off-target read within a library intended for alpha chains, so its frequency means little. This sequence joins TRBV12-3 or TRBV12-4 and TRBJ2-1, with 10 bases fitting TRBD2. V trimming: 3 bases; J trimming: 8 bases; junction bases outside the gene matches: 1. The CDR3 is made up of 13 amino acids. DNA of the CDR3: TGTGCCAGCAGTTTGGGGACTAGCGATGAGCAGTTCTTC. Translating gives CASSLGTSDEQFF.

This clonotype occurred a few times. This beta chain was picked up by a library intended for alpha chains and is off target, so its count carries little meaning. The chain has TRBV29-1 and TRBJ1-2; 8 bases agree with TRBD1. V was pared by 5 bases and J by 8 bases, with 10 bases of the junction left unmatched. Germline V gene lookup returns CDR1 SQVTM and CDR2 ANQGSEA. CDR3 size: 13 residues. CDR3 DNA: TGCAGCGTTCTGTCGGACAGGGACGGCGGCTACACCTTC. Translating it yields CSVLSDRDGGYTF.

As regards this clonotype: Little can be read into the size of this beta chain, an off-target read in a library designed for alpha chains. The chain joins TRBV15 to TRBJ1-1, with TRBD1 matching over 10 bases. CDR3 size: 13 residues. Unmatched junction bases numbered 3, after V lost 0 bases and J lost 11 bases. Germline V gene lookup returns CDR1 LNHNV and CDR2 YYDKDF (reference sequence). Here the CDR3 reads CATSRDPGQGAFF. CDR3 sequence (DNA): TGTGCCACCAGCAGAGACCCGGGACAGGGGGCTTTCTTT. Together with reference TRBV15 and TRBJ1-1, the CDR3 gives the full variable domain: DAMVIQNPRYQVTQFGKPVTLSCSQTLNHNVMYWYQQKSSQAPKLLFHYYDKDFNNEADTPDNFQSRRPNTSFCFLDIRSPGLGDTAMYLCATSRDPGQGAFFGQGTRLTVV.

This clonotype was observed a few times. This beta chain appears as a stray read in a library generated for alpha chains; its size is not informative. The chain is built from TRBV6-1 and TRBJ1-3; 7 nucleotides align to TRBD1. This CDR3 comprises 18 residues. CDR1 MNHNS and CDR2 SASEGT come from the germline V gene. V lost 6 bases, J lost 0 bases, and 14 bases stayed unmatched. In nucleotides, the CDR3 is TGTGCCAGCAGGTTAGGGGACAGCGTTACAAGCTCTGGAAACACCATATATTTT. This translates into CASRLGDSVTSSGNTIYF.

This clonotype was seen more than once but under ten times. This beta chain is a stray sequence in a library constructed for alpha chains; its clone size is not meaningful. This chain uses TRBV7-6 with TRBJ2-3, with D possibly being TRBD2 (7 bases). Deletions cut 1 base from V and 3 bases from J, with 14 bases between. The CDR3 sequence is 16 residues long. Germline V lookup: CDR1 SGHVS, CDR2 FNYEAQ. The CDR3 nucleotides are TGTGCCAGCAGCTTAGGAGGGGGGGCTAAGACAGATACGCAGTATTTT. This gives the protein CASSLGGGAKTDTQYF. Full variable domain (missing parts from reference TRBV7-6 and TRBJ2-3): GAGVSQSPRYKVTKRGQDVALRCDPISGHVSLYWYRQALGQGPEFLTYFNYEAQQDKSGLPNDRFSAERPEGSISTLTIQRTEQRDSAMYRCASSLGGGAKTDTQYFGPGTRLTVL.